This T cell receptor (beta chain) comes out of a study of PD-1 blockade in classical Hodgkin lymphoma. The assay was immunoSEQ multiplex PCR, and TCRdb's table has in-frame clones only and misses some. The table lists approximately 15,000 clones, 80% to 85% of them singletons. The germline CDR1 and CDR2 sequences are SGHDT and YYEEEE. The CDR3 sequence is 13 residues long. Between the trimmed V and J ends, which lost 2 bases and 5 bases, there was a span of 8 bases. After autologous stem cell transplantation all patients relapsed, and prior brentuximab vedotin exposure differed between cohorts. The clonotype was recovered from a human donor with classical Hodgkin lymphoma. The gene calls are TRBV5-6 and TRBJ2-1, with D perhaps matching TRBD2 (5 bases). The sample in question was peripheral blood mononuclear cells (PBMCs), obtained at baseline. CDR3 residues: CASSFGSNNEQFF. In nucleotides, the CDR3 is TGTGCCAGCAGCTTTGGGAGCAACAATGAGCAGTTCTTC.